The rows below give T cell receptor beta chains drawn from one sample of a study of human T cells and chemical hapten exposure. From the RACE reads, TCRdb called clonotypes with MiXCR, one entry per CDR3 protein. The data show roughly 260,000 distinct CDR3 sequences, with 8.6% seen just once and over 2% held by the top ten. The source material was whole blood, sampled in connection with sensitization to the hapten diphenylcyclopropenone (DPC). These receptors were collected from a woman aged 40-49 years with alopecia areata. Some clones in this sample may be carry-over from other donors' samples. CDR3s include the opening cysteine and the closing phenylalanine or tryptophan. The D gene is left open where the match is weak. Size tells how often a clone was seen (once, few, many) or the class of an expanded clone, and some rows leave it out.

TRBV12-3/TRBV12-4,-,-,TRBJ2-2,CASSPPGTRTGELFF,TGTGCCAGCAGTCCACCCGGGACTCGTACCGGGGAGCTGTTTTTT
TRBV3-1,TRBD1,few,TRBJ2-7,CAITGGRGEQYF,TGTGCCATCACAGGGGGCAGGGGCGAGCAGTACTTC
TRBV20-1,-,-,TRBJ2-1,CSATWTRTHYNEQFF,TGCAGTGCTACCTGGACTCGGACACACTACAATGAGCAGTTCTTC
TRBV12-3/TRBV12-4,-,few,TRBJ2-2,CASSHGAGHVTGELFF,TGTGCCAGCAGTCACGGGGCCGGTCATGTCACCGGGGAGCTGTTTTTT
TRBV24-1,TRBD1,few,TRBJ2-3,CATSDLGQGADTQYF,TGTGCCACCAGTGATCTGGGACAGGGGGCAGATACGCAGTATTTT
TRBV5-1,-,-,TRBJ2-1,CASATPSYNEQFF,TGCGCCAGCGCGACGCCCTCCTACAATGAGCAGTTCTTC
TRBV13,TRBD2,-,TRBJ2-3,CASSLGLAGDDTQYF,TGTGCCAGCAGCTTAGGACTAGCGGGAGATGATACGCAGTATTTT
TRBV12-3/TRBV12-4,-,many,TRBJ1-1,CASSPGISNTEAFF,TGTGCCAGCAGTCCGGGGATATCGAACACTGAAGCTTTCTTT
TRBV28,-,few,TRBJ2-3,CASRSPGGSDTQYF,TGTGCCAGCAGATCCCCGGGCGGTTCAGATACGCAGTATTTT
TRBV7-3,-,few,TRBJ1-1,CASSLGQGKTEAFF,TGTGCCAGCAGCTTAGGGCAGGGGAAGACAGAAGCTTTCTTT
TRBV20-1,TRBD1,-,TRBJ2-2,CSARDRGRRNTGELFF,TGCAGTGCCCGGGACAGGGGTAGGAGGAACACCGGGGAGCTGTTTTTT
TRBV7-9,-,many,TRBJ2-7,CASSPDSSYEQYF,TGTGCCAGCAGCCCTGACAGCTCCTACGAGCAGTACTTC
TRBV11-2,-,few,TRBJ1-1,CASSLDAGGPTF,TGTGCCAGCAGCTTAGATGCGGGGGGGCCAACCTTT
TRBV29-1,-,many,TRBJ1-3,CSVRPSGNTIYF,TGCAGCGTCCGTCCCTCTGGAAACACCATATATTTT